This T cell receptor (beta chain) was documented in a study of PD-L1 blockade in urothelial cancer. Generated by immunoSEQ multiplex PCR, the TCRdb table keeps only in-frame clones and is missing some. The data hold nearly 45,000 clones, with roughly four fifths observed a single time. Documented time point: peripheral blood 6 weeks after treatment start. The specimen was PBMCs, collected around atezolizumab (anti-PD-L1) treatment. This TCR was recovered from a man aged 55 to 69 with urothelial cancer.

The chain's CDR3 is CASSAGGSSYEQYF. CDR3 DNA: TGCGCCAGCAGTGCCGGCGGGAGCTCCTACGAGCAGTACTTC. The genes are TRBV10-1 and TRBJ2-7; 7 nucleotides match TRBD2. Germline V gives CDR1 WNHNN, CDR2 SYGVQD (reference sequence). There are 14 residues in the CDR3. V dropped 4 bases and J dropped 0; count of bases not matched to a gene: 3.